This entry describes one T cell receptor beta chain. Assay: immunoSEQ multiplex PCR; the TCRdb copy retains only in-frame clones and omits some. This table holds more than 200,000 clones, 88% found once. The source of the sample is a study of blood T cell repertoires in COVID-19. The wider study: Samples came from the United States, Italy and Spain, spanning acute and convalescent COVID-19. Sources were T cells, B-cell-depleted T cells, or PBMCs; the material itself was cDNA or gDNA.

Germline loops: CDR1 LGHDT, CDR2 YNNKEL (reference sequence). The junction had 10 bases not matched to a gene; V was cut back by 2 bases and J by 0 bases. The length of the CDR3 is 19 residues. The gene calls are TRBV3-1 (or the pseudogene TRBV3-2) and TRBJ2-5; 12 positions agree with TRBD1. Sample: peripheral blood. This TCR derives from a middle-aged woman who had recovered from COVID-19. The DNA for the CDR3 is TGTGCCAGCAGCCAACTCGGGACAGGGGGCCCGGTGTACCAAGAGACCCAGTACTTC. Translation gives CASSQLGTGGPVYQETQYF.